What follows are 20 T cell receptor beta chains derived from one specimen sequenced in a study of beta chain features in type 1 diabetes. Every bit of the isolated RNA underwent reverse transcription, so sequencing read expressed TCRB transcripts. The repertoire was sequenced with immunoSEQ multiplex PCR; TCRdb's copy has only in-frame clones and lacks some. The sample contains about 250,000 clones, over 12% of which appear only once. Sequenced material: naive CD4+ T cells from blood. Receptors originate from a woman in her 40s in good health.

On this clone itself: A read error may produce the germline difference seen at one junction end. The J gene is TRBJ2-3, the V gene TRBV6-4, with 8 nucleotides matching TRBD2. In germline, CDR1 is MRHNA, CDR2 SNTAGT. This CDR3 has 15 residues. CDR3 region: CASSYSGGTSDTQYF. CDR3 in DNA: TGTGCCAGCAGTTACTCGGGGGGGACCTCGGATACGCAGTATTTT.

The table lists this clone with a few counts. CDR3 region: CASSLVQGETQYF. The CDR3 region has the DNA TGTGCCAGCAGCTTGGTACAGGGGGAGACCCAGTACTTC. The rearrangement uses TRBV5-6 and TRBJ2-5, with 7 bases aligning to TRBD1. V trimming: 0 bases; J trimming: 5 bases; junction bases outside the gene matches: 1. This CDR3 has 13 residues. Germline CDR1 and CDR2: SGHDT and YYEEEE.

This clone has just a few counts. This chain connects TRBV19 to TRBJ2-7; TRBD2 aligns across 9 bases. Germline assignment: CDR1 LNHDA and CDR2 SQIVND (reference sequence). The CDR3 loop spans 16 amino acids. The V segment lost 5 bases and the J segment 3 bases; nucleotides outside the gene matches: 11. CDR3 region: CASSWRLAGAIYEQYF. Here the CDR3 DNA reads TGTGCCAGTAGTTGGCGATTAGCGGGGGCTATCTACGAGCAGTACTTC.

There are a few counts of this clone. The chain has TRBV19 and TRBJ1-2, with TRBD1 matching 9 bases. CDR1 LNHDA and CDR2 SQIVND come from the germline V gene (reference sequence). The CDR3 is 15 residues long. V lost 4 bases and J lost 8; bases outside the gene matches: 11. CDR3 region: CASSTTDTGGIGYTF. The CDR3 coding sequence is TGTGCCAGTAGTACAACCGATACAGGGGGCATCGGCTACACCTTC.

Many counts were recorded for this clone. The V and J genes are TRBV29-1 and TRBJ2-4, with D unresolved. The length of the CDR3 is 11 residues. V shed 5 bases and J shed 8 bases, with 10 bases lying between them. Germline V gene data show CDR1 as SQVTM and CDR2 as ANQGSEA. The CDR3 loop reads CSVSGEYIQYF. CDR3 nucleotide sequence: TGCAGCGTTTCTGGAGAGTACATTCAGTACTTC.

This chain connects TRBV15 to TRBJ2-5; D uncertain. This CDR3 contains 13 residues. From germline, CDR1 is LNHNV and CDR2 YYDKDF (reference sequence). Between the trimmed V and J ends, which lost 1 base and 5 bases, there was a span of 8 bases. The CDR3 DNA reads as TGTGCCACCAGCAGAGCCCTTGTCGAGACCCAGTACTTC. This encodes CATSRALVETQYF.

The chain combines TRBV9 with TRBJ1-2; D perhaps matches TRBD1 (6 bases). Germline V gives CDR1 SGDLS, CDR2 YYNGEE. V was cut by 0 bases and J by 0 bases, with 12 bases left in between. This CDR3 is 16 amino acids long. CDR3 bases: TGTGCCAGCAGCGTAGCTGGGGGGGCAGCTAACTATGGCTACACCTTC. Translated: CASSVAGGAANYGYTF.

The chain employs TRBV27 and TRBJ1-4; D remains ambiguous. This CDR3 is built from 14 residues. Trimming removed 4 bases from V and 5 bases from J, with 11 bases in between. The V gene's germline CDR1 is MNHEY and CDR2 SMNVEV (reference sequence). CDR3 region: CASSSPQRNEKLFF. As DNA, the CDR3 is TGTGCCAGCAGTTCCCCCCAGCGGAATGAAAAACTGTTTTTT.

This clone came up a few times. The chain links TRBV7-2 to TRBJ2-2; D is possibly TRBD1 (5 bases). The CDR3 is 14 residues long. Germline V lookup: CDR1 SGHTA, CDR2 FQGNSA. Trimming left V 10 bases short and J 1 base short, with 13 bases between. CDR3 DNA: TGTGCCACCACAGGCCTTGTGAACACCGGGGAGCTGTTTTTT. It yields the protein CATTGLVNTGELFF.

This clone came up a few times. CDR3 nucleotide sequence: TGCGCCAGCAGCTTAACTAGCGGAGGGTACCAAGAGACCCAGTACTTC. Its protein is CASSLTSGGYQETQYF. The chain employs TRBV5-1 and TRBJ2-5; 8 positions match TRBD2. Germline V gives CDR1 SGHRS, CDR2 YFSETQ. The length of the CDR3 is 16 residues. J was trimmed by 0 bases and V by 2 bases; bases with no gene match: 6.

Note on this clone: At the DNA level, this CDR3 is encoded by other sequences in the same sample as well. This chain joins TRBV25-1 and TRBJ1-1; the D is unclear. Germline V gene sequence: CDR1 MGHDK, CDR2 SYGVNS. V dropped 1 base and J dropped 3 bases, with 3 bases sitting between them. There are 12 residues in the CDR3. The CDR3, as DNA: TGTGCCAGCAGTGAATCTTACACTGAAGCTTTCTTT. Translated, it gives CASSESYTEAFF.

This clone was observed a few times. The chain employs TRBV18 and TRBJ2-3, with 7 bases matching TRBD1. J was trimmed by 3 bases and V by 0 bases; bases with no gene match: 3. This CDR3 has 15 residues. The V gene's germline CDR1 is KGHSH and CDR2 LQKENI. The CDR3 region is CASSPPVQGTDTQYF. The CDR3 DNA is TGTGCCAGCTCACCACCGGTACAGGGGACAGATACGCAGTATTTT.

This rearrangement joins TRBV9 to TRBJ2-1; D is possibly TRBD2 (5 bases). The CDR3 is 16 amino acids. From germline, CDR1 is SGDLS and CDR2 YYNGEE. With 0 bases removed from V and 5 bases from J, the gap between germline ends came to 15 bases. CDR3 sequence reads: CASSVGISGPDNEQFF. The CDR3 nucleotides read TGTGCCAGCAGCGTAGGAATAAGCGGCCCCGACAATGAGCAGTTCTTC.

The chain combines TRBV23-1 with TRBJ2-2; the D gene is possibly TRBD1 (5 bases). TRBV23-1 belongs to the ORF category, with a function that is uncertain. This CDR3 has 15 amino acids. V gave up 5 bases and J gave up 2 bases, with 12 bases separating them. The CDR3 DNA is TGCGCCAGCAGTTCCAACAGGCCAAACACCGGGGAGCTGTTTTTT. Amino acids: CASSSNRPNTGELFF.

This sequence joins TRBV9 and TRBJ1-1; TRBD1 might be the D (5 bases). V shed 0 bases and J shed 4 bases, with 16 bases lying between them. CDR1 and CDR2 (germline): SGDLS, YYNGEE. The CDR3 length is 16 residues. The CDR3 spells CASSVGAGGLGTEAFF. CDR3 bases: TGTGCCAGCAGCGTAGGGGCGGGGGGACTCGGCACTGAAGCTTTCTTT. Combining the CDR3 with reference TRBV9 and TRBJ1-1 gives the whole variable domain DSGVTQTPKHLITATGQRVTLRCSPRSGDLSVYWYQQSLDQGLQFLIQYYNGEERAKGNILERFSAQQFPDLHSELNLSSLELGDSALYFCASSVGAGGLGTEAFFGQGTRLTVV.

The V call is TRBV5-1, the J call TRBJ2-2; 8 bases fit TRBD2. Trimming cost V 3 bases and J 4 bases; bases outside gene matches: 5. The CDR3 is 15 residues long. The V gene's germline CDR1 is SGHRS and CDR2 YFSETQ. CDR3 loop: CASSWGLGGTGELFF. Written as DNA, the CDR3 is TGCGCCAGCAGCTGGGGACTAGGGGGCACCGGGGAGCTGTTTTTT.

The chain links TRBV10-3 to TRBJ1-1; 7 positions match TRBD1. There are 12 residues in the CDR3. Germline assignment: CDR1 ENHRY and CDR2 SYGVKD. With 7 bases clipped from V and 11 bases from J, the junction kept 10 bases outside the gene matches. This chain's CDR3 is CAITTGTALAFF. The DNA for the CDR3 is TGTGCCATCACTACCGGGACAGCCCTTGCTTTCTTT.

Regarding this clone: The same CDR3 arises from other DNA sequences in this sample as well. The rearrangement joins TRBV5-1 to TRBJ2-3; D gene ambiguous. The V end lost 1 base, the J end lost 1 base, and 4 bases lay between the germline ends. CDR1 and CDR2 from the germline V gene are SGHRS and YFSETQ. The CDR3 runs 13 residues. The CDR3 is CASSLTGTDTQYF. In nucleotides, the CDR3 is TGCGCCAGCAGCTTGACAGGCACAGATACGCAGTATTTT.

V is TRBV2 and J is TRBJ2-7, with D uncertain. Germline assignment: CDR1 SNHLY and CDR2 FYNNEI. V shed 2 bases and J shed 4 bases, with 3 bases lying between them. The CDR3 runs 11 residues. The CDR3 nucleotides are TGTGCCAGCAGTGAACTTTACGAGCAGTACTTC. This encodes CASSELYEQYF. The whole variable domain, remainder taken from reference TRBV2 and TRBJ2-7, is EPEVTQTPSHQVTQMGQEVILRCVPISNHLYFYWYRQILGQKVEFLVSFYNNEISEKSEIFDDQFSVERPDGSNFTLKIRSTKLEDSAMYFCASSELYEQYFGPGTRLTVT.

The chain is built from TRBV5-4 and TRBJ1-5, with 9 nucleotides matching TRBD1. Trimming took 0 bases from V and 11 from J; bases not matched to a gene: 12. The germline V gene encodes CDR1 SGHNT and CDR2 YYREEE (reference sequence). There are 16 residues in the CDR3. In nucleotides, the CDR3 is TGTGCCAGCAGCTTGGGTCCGACAGGGGACAGGGTTTCCCAGCATTTT. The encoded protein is CASSLGPTGDRVSQHF.